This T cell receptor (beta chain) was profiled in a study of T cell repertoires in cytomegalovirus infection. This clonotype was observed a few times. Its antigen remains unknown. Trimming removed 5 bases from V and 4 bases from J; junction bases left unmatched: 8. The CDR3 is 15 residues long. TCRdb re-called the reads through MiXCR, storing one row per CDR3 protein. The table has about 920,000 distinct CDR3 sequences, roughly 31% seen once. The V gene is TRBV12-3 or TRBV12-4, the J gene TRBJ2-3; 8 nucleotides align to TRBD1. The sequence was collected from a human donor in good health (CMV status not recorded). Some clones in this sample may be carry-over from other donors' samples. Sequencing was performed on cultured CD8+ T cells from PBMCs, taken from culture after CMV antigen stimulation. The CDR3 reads CASSRTGLRPDTQYF. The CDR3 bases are TGTGCCAGCAGTCGGACAGGGCTTCGGCCAGATACGCAGTATTTT.